The rows below give T cell receptor beta chains drawn from one sample of a study of shared clonotypes between healthy human individuals. Sequencing used immunoSEQ multiplex PCR; TCRdb keeps in-frame clones, though not all of them. The sample yields around 350,000 clones, about 73% seen once. The sequenced sample consisted of memory CD4+ T cells sorted from blood. The receptor source for this set is a man younger than 40 in good health. The CDR3 runs from the conserved cysteine through the conserved F or W.

V gene: TRBV4-1
CDR3 protein: CASSPPGQVSGYTF

V gene: TRBV5-6
CDR3 protein: CASSTAGQGQETQYF

V gene: TRBV10-2
CDR3 protein: CASTANTEAFF

V gene: TRBV28
CDR3 protein: CASSLQLAGTLGEQFF

V gene: TRBV19
CDR3 protein: CASSIVWQSTYEQYF

V gene: TRBV28
CDR3 protein: CASMTSGSTYEQYF

V gene: TRBV6-5
CDR3 protein: CASSYAGPRITYEQYF

V gene: TRBV9
CDR3 protein: CASSVSGTSGRTDTQYF

V gene: TRBV9
CDR3 protein: CASSVAGGPLGEQYF

V gene: TRBV5-6
CDR3 protein: CASSLDQFSTDTQYF

V gene: TRBV9
CDR3 protein: CASSVDAISYEQYF

V gene: TRBV11-2
CDR3 protein: CASSLSGGLAEVLYEQYF

V gene: TRBV10-3
CDR3 protein: CAISSSDQPQHF

V gene: TRBV13
CDR3 protein: CASSLGHTDTQYF

V gene: TRBV7-6
CDR3 protein: CASSQAGVHNEQFF

V gene: TRBV12-5
CDR3 protein: CASGSLGGTEAFF

V gene: TRBV1
CDR3 protein: CTSRSRCVRKTYGYTF

V gene: TRBV19
CDR3 protein: CASSTTGVRSNQPQHF

V gene: TRBV6-5
CDR3 protein: CASSARALSYEQYF

V gene: TRBV29-1
CDR3 protein: CSVGTGGTEAFF

V gene: TRBV11-3
CDR3 protein: CASSLPSTDTQYF

V gene: TRBV5-1
CDR3 protein: CASSSIPGISYEQYF

V gene: TRBV7-3
CDR3 protein: CASSLNPTGAYEQYF

V gene: TRBV27
CDR3 protein: CASSRASGQSTDTQYF

V gene: TRBV27
CDR3 protein: CASSLSGQRVSSYNEQFF

V gene: TRBV5-6
CDR3 protein: CASSSSEPAQYF

V gene: TRBV12-2
CDR3 protein: CASRSEEIAGARETQYF

V gene: TRBV28
CDR3 protein: CASSLGGLSNYEQYF

V gene: TRBV5-1
CDR3 protein: CARTGLVSTDTQYF

V gene: TRBV19
CDR3 protein: CASSIESTNEKLFF

V gene: TRBV18
CDR3 protein: CASSPRAGGVVSTEAFF

V gene: TRBV7-2
CDR3 protein: CASSFGDRGYGYTF

V gene: TRBV6-5
CDR3 protein: CATTSTNTDTQYF

V gene: TRBV28
CDR3 protein: CTVNGAVNTEAFF

V gene: TRBV6-6
CDR3 protein: CASSASGRSQETQYF

V gene: TRBV28
CDR3 protein: CASSQALLIGQGAGNTEAFF

V gene: TRBV9
CDR3 protein: CASSVVGSGVAGNEQFF

V gene: TRBV7-9
CDR3 protein: CASSQPGGDQPQHF

V gene: TRBV6-5
CDR3 protein: CASRLAGEETQYF

V gene: TRBV7-5
CDR3 protein: CVRSFLAGSINSYNEQFF

V gene: TRBV5-6
CDR3 protein: CASSLVGRGYGYTF

V gene: TRBV5-1
CDR3 protein: CASSSQGARGTGELFF

V gene: TRBV11-2
CDR3 protein: CASSFGGPYNEQFF

V gene: TRBV27
CDR3 protein: CASSWGRRTGELFF

V gene: TRBV19
CDR3 protein: CASRLAGGEYEQYF